This T cell receptor (beta chain) was recorded in a study of OX40 agonist ivuxolimab in advanced cancers. Study background: Prior therapy, whether anti-PD-1, anti-PD-L1 or anti-CTLA-4, was allowed, and 30% to 40% had some. Study conclusions and caveats: Expanded clones were, on average, more numerous in CD8+ T cells than in CD4+. The specificity for antigen of the expanded peripheral T cells was not determined.

The CDR3 length is 13 residues. Germline V gene data show CDR1 as SGHVS and CDR2 as FNYEAQ. Trimming cost V 5 bases and J 1 base, with 9 bases left between them. On this clone: Its antigen remains unidentified.

Generated by immunoSEQ multiplex PCR, the TCRdb table keeps only in-frame clones and is missing some. The table has 40,000 to 50,000 clones, roughly 90% seen once. This clonotype was sampled from an adult with an advanced solid tumor such as melanoma, head and neck, liver or kidney cancer. The chain combines TRBV7-6 with TRBJ2-7; D is possibly TRBD2 (6 bases). Specimen: CD4+ or CD8+ T cells sorted from blood, collected in a trial of the OX40 agonist ivuxolimab. CDR3 in amino acids: CASSESGSYEQYF. CDR3 nucleotide sequence: TGTGCCAGCAGCGAAAGCGGGTCCTACGAGCAGTACTTC.